The rows below give T cell receptor beta chains drawn from one sample of a study of T cells in Graves' hyperthyroidism and ophthalmopathy. TCRdb re-analysed the multiplex PCR reads in MiXCR, keeping a single row per CDR3 protein. The data show about 370,000 distinct CDR3 sequences, with 13% to 15% seen just once and roughly 20% held by the top ten. Sequenced input: blood. The receptors were sampled from a woman in her sixties with Graves' ophthalmopathy. The CDR3 runs from the conserved cysteine through the conserved F or W. The D gene is left open where the match is weak. Clone size is given for some rows only: seen once, a few or many times, or a class if the clone is expanded.

CDR3 length	J gene	V gene	D gene	clone size	CDR3 protein	CDR3 DNA
14	TRBJ2-3	TRBV24-1	-	few	CATSDSRTTDTQYF	TGTGCCACCAGTGATTCTAGGACTACAGATACGCAGTATTTT
14	TRBJ1-5	TRBV20-1	-	-	CSARVPGWNQPQHF	TGCAGTGCTAGAGTGCCGGGTTGGAATCAGCCCCAGCATTTT
14	TRBJ2-1	TRBV7-2	-	many	CASSLAFKNNEQFF	TGTGCCAGCAGCTTGGCGTTCAAGAACAATGAGCAGTTCTTC
13	TRBJ2-7	TRBV6-1	-	many	CASWGRGKVEQYF	TGTGCCAGCTGGGGACGCGGGAAAGTCGAGCAGTACTTC
16	TRBJ1-1	TRBV6-1	-	many	CASRDRDGGVSTEAFF	TGTGCCAGCAGAGACCGGGACGGGGGGGTGAGCACTGAAGCTTTCTTT
15	TRBJ2-1	TRBV5-5	TRBD2	-	CASSLLAGGQGEQFF	TGTGCCAGCAGCTTACTAGCGGGAGGACAAGGTGAGCAGTTCTTC
19	TRBJ2-1	TRBV2	TRBD2	many	CASSPNWGEGVFSYNEQFF	TGTGCCAGCAGTCCTAACTGGGGGGAGGGCGTCTTCTCCTACAATGAGCAGTTCTTC
13	TRBJ1-3	TRBV9	-	-	CASSPVPGNTIYF	TGTGCCAGCAGCCCAGTGCCTGGAAACACCATATATTTT
14	TRBJ2-5	TRBV28	-	many	CASSFGVRQETQYF	TGTGCCAGCAGTTTTGGCGTCAGACAAGAGACCCAGTACTTC
12	TRBJ2-7	TRBV7-9	-	once	CASGTDSYEQYF	TGTGCCAGCGGAACGGACTCCTACGAGCAGTACTTC
15	TRBJ2-1	TRBV9	TRBD2	-	CASSVDPAGINEQFF	TGTGCCAGCAGCGTAGATCCAGCGGGGATCAATGAGCAGTTCTTC
14	TRBJ1-4	TRBV3-1	-	many	CASSQVGGGEKLFF	TGTGCCAGCAGCCAAGTTGGAGGGGGTGAAAAACTGTTTTTT
16	TRBJ2-1	TRBV12-3/TRBV12-4	TRBD2	many	CASSLALGSGSNEQFF	TGTGCCAGCAGTTTAGCGCTGGGGAGCGGGAGCAATGAGCAGTTCTTC
15	TRBJ2-1	TRBV15	TRBD2	-	CATSETRLATNEQFF	TGTGCCACCAGCGAAACCCGACTAGCTACCAATGAGCAGTTCTTC
17	TRBJ2-3	TRBV20-1	-	many	CSAGGSPWGGRTDTQYF	TGCAGTGCTGGGGGGAGTCCGTGGGGAGGACGTACAGATACGCAGTATTTT
14	TRBJ1-1	TRBV5-1	-	-	CTSSLGVGGTEAFF	TGCACCAGCAGCTTGGGGGTCGGGGGCACTGAAGCTTTCTTT
15	TRBJ2-1	TRBV5-1	-	-	CASSLQGNSYNEQFF	TGCGCCAGCAGCTTACAGGGAAATTCCTACAATGAGCAGTTCTTC
15	TRBJ2-1	TRBV7-3	-	many	CASSLDRSSYNEQFF	TGTGCCAGCAGCTTAGACAGGAGCTCCTACAATGAGCAGTTCTTC
16	TRBJ1-3	TRBV19	TRBD1	-	CASSIPGGSAGNTIYF	TGTGCCAGTAGTATCCCAGGGGGGTCGGCTGGAAACACCATATATTTT
24	TRBJ2-1	TRBV7-8	TRBD1	-	CASSPRGDRGRLAGLNRPYNGQFF	TGTGCCAGCAGCCCACGCGGGGACAGGGGGCGCCTAGCGGGCCTTAATAGACCCTACAATGGGCAGTTCTTC
14	TRBJ2-1	TRBV20-1	-	many	CSARAGFVGAGQFF	TGCAGTGCTAGGGCAGGTTTTGTAGGGGCGGGGCAGTTCTTC
14	TRBJ2-1	TRBV12-3/TRBV12-4	-	many	CASSPRTVNNEQFF	TGTGCCAGCAGTCCCCGGACAGTGAACAATGAGCAGTTCTTC
17	TRBJ2-2	TRBV6-1	-	-	CASSRDGGGWNTGELFF	TGTGCCAGCAGTCGCGATGGAGGGGGGTGGAACACCGGGGAGCTGTTTTTT
20	TRBJ2-1	TRBV6-2/TRBV6-3	TRBD2	many	CASSYSFRAGGPHIGNEQFF	TGTGCCAGCAGTTACTCGTTTCGAGCGGGAGGACCCCATATCGGTAATGAGCAGTTCTTC
14	TRBJ2-1	TRBV18	-	many	CASSPLKAGNEQFF	TGTGCCAGCTCACCATTGAAGGCAGGTAATGAGCAGTTCTTC
17	TRBJ2-5	TRBV4-1	-	few	CASSRGADSLPPETQYF	TGCGCCAGCAGCCGGGGGGCGGACAGTCTCCCTCCGGAGACCCAGTACTTC
13	TRBJ2-2	TRBV30	-	many	CAWSSRVGGELFF	TGTGCCTGGAGTTCCAGGGTCGGCGGGGAGCTGTTTTTT
16	TRBJ2-7	TRBV14	TRBD2	many	CASSQPRRGSGDEQYF	TGTGCCAGCAGCCAACCCCGCCGCGGGAGCGGCGACGAGCAGTACTTC